Shown below are 29 T cell receptor beta chains from a single sample sequenced in a study of T-cell memory formation after mild COVID-19. TCRdb reanalysed the 5' RACE reads using MiXCR and keeps one entry per CDR3 protein. The sample consists of around 200,000 distinct CDR3 sequences, 20% to 25% of them appearing once. The sample consisted of PBMCs or a T cell subset sorted from them (not recorded which). The source of these receptors is an adult woman who had mild COVID-19 (a few samples of this study predate the infection). Cell type and time point are not known.

The chain joins TRBV11-3 to TRBJ2-2; perhaps D is TRBD1 or TRBD2 (5 bases each). In germline, CDR1 is SGHNT, CDR2 YENEEA. The V end was cut by 4 bases, the J end by 5 bases, with 11 bases between. This CDR3 spans 14 amino acids. The CDR3 sequence is CASSYPEGTGELFF. CDR3 in DNA: TGTGCCAGCAGCTACCCAGAGGGGACCGGGGAGCTGTTTTTT.

The chain has TRBV7-6 and TRBJ2-3; D is unresolved. The germline CDR1 and CDR2 sequences are SGHVS and FNYEAQ. V was clipped by 5 bases and J by 2 bases, with 8 bases between them. The CDR3 spans 13 residues. CDR3 DNA sequence: TGTGCCAGCAGCATTTCCTCCACAGATACGCAGTATTTT. Its protein is CASSISSTDTQYF. Together with reference TRBV7-6 and TRBJ2-3, the CDR3 gives the full variable domain: GAGVSQSPRYKVTKRGQDVALRCDPISGHVSLYWYRQALGQGPEFLTYFNYEAQQDKSGLPNDRFSAERPEGSISTLTIQRTEQRDSAMYRCASSISSTDTQYFGPGTRLTVL.

The chain joins TRBV27 to TRBJ2-7, with D possibly TRBD1 on 6 matching bases. The germline gives CDR1 MNHEY, CDR2 SMNVEV (reference sequence). V lost 5 bases to trimming and J lost 0 bases, with 11 bases between them. The length of the CDR3 is 14 residues. The CDR3 sequence: CASSPGQTSYEQYF. CDR3 nucleotide sequence: TGTGCCAGCAGTCCCGGACAGACCTCCTACGAGCAGTACTTC.

CDR3 residues: CASSSLPGTTSYNEQFF. The CDR3 DNA follows: TGTGCCAGCAGTTCCCTTCCCGGGACGACCTCCTACAATGAGCAGTTCTTC. This rearrangement joins TRBV6-6 to TRBJ2-1; the D gene could be TRBD1 or TRBD2 (5 bases each). V was clipped by 4 bases and J by 0 bases, with 16 bases between them. This CDR3 has 17 amino acids. Germline V gene sequence: CDR1 MNHNY, CDR2 SVGAGI (reference sequence).

This clonotype was found a few times. The chain has TRBV12-3 or TRBV12-4 and TRBJ1-1; the match to TRBD1 covers 10 bases. CDR3 length equals 16 residues. V shed 5 bases and J 1 base; nucleotides not matched to a gene: 7. CDR3 loop: CASSNMDRGANTEAFF. The CDR3 nucleotides are TGTGCCAGCAGTAACATGGACAGGGGGGCGAACACTGAAGCTTTCTTT.

This clonotype appeared a few times. The chain is built from TRBV4-1 and TRBJ2-7; a possible D gene is TRBD2 (6 bases). The CDR3 loop spans 15 amino acids. Germline V CDR1 and CDR2: MGHRA, YSYEKL. V was pared by 0 bases and J by 2 bases, with 11 bases between. CDR3 loop: CASSQDRPGAYEQYF. CDR3 in DNA: TGCGCCAGCAGCCAAGATCGTCCGGGGGCCTACGAGCAGTACTTC.

This clonotype has only a few counts. The chain uses TRBV4-1 and TRBJ2-7; D perhaps matches TRBD1 (7 bases). Trimming pared 0 bases from V and 3 bases from J, leaving 15 bases between. CDR1 is MGHRA, CDR2 YSYEKL, per germline. This CDR3 spans 16 amino acids. The CDR3 spells CASSQDDSGGIYEQYF. CDR3 nucleotide sequence: TGCGCCAGCAGCCAAGATGACTCAGGGGGGATCTACGAGCAGTACTTC.

This clonotype was observed a few times. This chain joins TRBV29-1 and TRBJ2-5; 7 bases match TRBD2. Germline CDR1 and CDR2: SQVTM and ANQGSEA. The CDR3 runs to 15 residues. V lost 3 bases to trimming and J lost 2 bases; unmatched junction nucleotides: 9. The DNA of the CDR3 is TGCAGCGTTGACTTAGGACTAGAGCCGCAAGAGACCCAGTACTTC. Translating it yields CSVDLGLEPQETQYF. The full variable domain, completed using reference TRBV29-1 and TRBJ2-5, is SAVISQKPSRDICQRGTSLTIQCQVDSQVTMMFWYRQQPGQSLTLIATANQGSEATYESGFVIDKFPISRPNLTFSTLTVSNMSPEDSSIYLCSVDLGLEPQETQYFGPGTRLLVL.

This chain links TRBV6-2 or TRBV6-3 with TRBJ2-7, with 12 bases that match TRBD2. J gave up 1 base and V 5 bases, and 9 bases lay outside the gene matches. The germline V gene has CDR1 MNHEY and CDR2 SVGEGT. This CDR3 has 17 amino acids. The CDR3 DNA follows: TGTGCCAGCAGTACCCCTAGCGGGAGGGTTCAATCCTACGAGCAGTACTTC. This encodes CASSTPSGRVQSYEQYF.

This clonotype was seen a single time. The chain is built from TRBV20-1 and TRBJ2-3; D gene ambiguous. V dropped 1 base and J dropped 0 bases, with 11 bases sitting between them. This CDR3 is 15 amino acids long. Germline V gene lookup returns CDR1 DFQATT and CDR2 SNEGSKA (reference sequence). The CDR3 here is CSARGLVGSTDTQYF. CDR3 nucleotides: TGCAGTGCTAGAGGTCTAGTTGGGAGCACAGATACGCAGTATTTT.

This clonotype occurred a few times. J is TRBJ1-6 and V is TRBV7-9, with D uncertain. Trimming left V 5 bases short and J 10 bases short, with 9 bases between. The CDR3 is 12 amino acids. Germline V gene data show CDR1 as SEHNR and CDR2 as FQNEAQ (reference sequence). CDR3 in amino acids: CASSPSGSPLHF. DNA for the CDR3: TGTGCCAGCAGCCCCAGCGGCTCACCCCTCCACTTT.

This clonotype was seen a handful of times. The chain combines TRBV7-9 with TRBJ2-5; no clear D. The CDR3 runs to 13 residues. Germline-derived CDR1 and CDR2 are SEHNR and FQNEAQ (reference sequence). Trimming left V 5 bases short and J 4 bases short, with 11 bases between. The CDR3 loop is CASSPTGLETQYF. CDR3 nucleotides: TGTGCCAGCAGCCCGACCGGCCTAGAGACCCAGTACTTC.

On this clonotype: A junction boundary mismatches the germline segment, possibly from a read error. J is TRBJ2-1 and V is TRBV7-9; weak D call: TRBD1 (6 bases). CDR3 length equals 13 residues. The germline gives CDR1 SEHNR, CDR2 FQNEAQ (reference sequence). CDR3: CASILGGMNEQFF. DNA of the CDR3: TGTGCCAGCATCTTAGGGGGTATGAATGAGCAGTTCTTC.

This clonotype appeared many times. The genes are TRBV20-1 and TRBJ1-1; D is undetermined. Germline V lookup: CDR1 DFQATT, CDR2 SNEGSKA (reference sequence). The CDR3 covers 17 residues. The V gene lost 3 bases and the J gene lost 5 bases, with 25 bases spanning the gap. In DNA, the CDR3 is TGCAGTGCTAGGTCCAGTGGGGAAACGTCGGGTGAGACTGAAGCTTTCTTT. Its protein product is CSARSSGETSGETEAFF.

This clonotype was counted between two and nine times. The chain recombines TRBV7-2 with TRBJ2-5; 7 bases fit TRBD2. Trimming cost V 8 bases and J 5 bases; bases outside gene matches: 11. The CDR3 totals 14 residues. Germline values: CDR1 SGHTA, CDR2 FQGNSA. The CDR3: CASGDGRRGETQYF. Written as DNA, the CDR3 is TGTGCCAGCGGGGACGGGAGGCGGGGGGAGACCCAGTACTTC.

This clonotype came up a few times. The rearrangement links TRBV3-1 to TRBJ1-1; D is unresolved. Looked up from germline, CDR1 is LGHDT and CDR2 is YNNKEL (reference sequence). The germline V and J ends were trimmed by 1 base and 1 base, with 7 bases remaining between them. The CDR3 contains 14 residues. The CDR3 DNA sequence: TGTGCCAGCAGCCAAGTTTCCAGGAACACTGAAGCTTTCTTT. Translation: CASSQVSRNTEAFF.

This clonotype was counted only a few times. The rearrangement joins TRBV30 to TRBJ1-2; 7 bases match TRBD1. Germline values: CDR1 GTSNPN, CDR2 SVGIG (reference sequence). The CDR3 covers 14 residues. V lost 7 bases, J lost 4 bases, and 12 bases stayed unmatched. DNA for the CDR3: TGTGCCTACACGCTGACAGGGTTAAGCTATGGCTACACCTTC. Residues: CAYTLTGLSYGYTF.

The chain has TRBV7-9 and TRBJ2-7, with D possibly being TRBD2 (6 bases). V was cut by 5 bases and J by 1 base, with 15 bases left in between. This CDR3 has 15 amino acids. Per germline, CDR1 SEHNR and CDR2 FQNEAQ (reference sequence). As DNA, the CDR3 is TGTGCCAGCAGCCCTAGTGTCGGGGGATCCTACGAGCAGTACTTC. This translates into CASSPSVGGSYEQYF. Combining the CDR3 with reference TRBV7-9 and TRBJ2-7 gives the whole variable domain DTGVSQNPRHKITKRGQNVTFRCDPISEHNRLYWYRQTLGQGPEFLTYFQNEAQLEKSRLLSDRFSAERPKGSFSTLEIQRTEQGDSAMYLCASSPSVGGSYEQYFGPGTRLTVT.

The chain uses TRBV7-9 and TRBJ1-1; D is unresolved. The CDR3 loop spans 13 amino acids. The V end lost 6 bases, the J end lost 8 bases, and 16 bases lay between the germline ends. The germline V gene encodes CDR1 SEHNR and CDR2 FQNEAQ (reference sequence). CDR3 sequence (DNA): TGTGCCAGCAGTCCTAGTTTTCCCCCAGAAGCTTTCTTT. Translated: CASSPSFPPEAFF.

In regard to this clonotype: One base away lies a much larger clone, so this may be a sequencing read error. The V call is TRBV12-3 or TRBV12-4, the J call TRBJ2-1; the match to TRBD2 covers 9 bases. This CDR3 region has 15 residues. CDR3 sequence reads: CASSVAGAGHNEQFF. The CDR3 nucleotides read TGTGCCAGCAGTGTAGCGGGAGCAGGCCACAATGAGCAGTTCTTC.

The sample holds a few counts of this clonotype. The CDR3 nucleotides read TGTGCCAGCAGCCAAGATCAGGGGTCGGGCACTGAAGCTTTCTTT. Translation gives CASSQDQGSGTEAFF. The chain carries TRBV3-1 and TRBJ1-1, with D possibly matching TRBD1 (6 bases). CDR1 is LGHDT, CDR2 YNNKEL, per germline (reference sequence). V lost 0 bases and J lost 4, with 12 bases in between. The CDR3 contains 15 residues.

There are a few counts of this clonotype. This chain links TRBV27 with TRBJ2-5; 10 bases map to TRBD2. Germline values: CDR1 MNHEY, CDR2 SMNVEV (reference sequence). The CDR3 consists of 15 residues. V lost 5 bases and J lost 5; bases outside the gene matches: 8. DNA of the CDR3: TGTGCCAGCAGTAGCTTGGGACTAGCGCGCGAGACCCAGTACTTC. Its protein is CASSSLGLARETQYF.

This clonotype was seen more than once but under ten times. The chain uses TRBV19 and TRBJ1-1; 8 bases align to TRBD1. Looked up from germline, CDR1 is LNHDA and CDR2 is SQIVND (reference sequence). Trimming removed 3 bases from V and 0 bases from J; junction bases left unmatched: 15. CDR3 length equals 19 residues. CDR3 sequence (DNA): TGTGCCAGTAGTATTGACCCGCCGACAGGGGTAAGAATGAACACTGAAGCTTTCTTT. Translated, it gives CASSIDPPTGVRMNTEAFF.

There are a few counts of this clonotype. The V and J genes are TRBV12-3 or TRBV12-4 and TRBJ2-7; TRBD2 agrees at 9 bases. The CDR3 has 16 residues. V was pared by 5 bases and J by 1 base, with 9 bases of the junction left unmatched. In DNA, the CDR3 is TGTGCCAGCAGTCCCCGGGGTAGCGGGGGATCCTACGAGCAGTACTTC. Translating gives CASSPRGSGGSYEQYF.

The J gene is TRBJ2-7, the V gene TRBV27; no definite D call. V was pared by 6 bases and J by 2 bases, with 5 bases between. The germline gives CDR1 MNHEY, CDR2 SMNVEV (reference sequence). The CDR3 is 11 amino acids. This CDR3 is CASRTPYEQYF. CDR3 DNA sequence: TGTGCCAGCAGGACCCCCTACGAGCAGTACTTC.

Regarding this clonotype: Mismatch with germline at one junction end may stem from a read error. The chain has TRBV19 and TRBJ2-7; 7 nucleotides match TRBD1. Germline V gene sequence: CDR1 LNHDA, CDR2 SQIVND (reference sequence). The CDR3 loop spans 14 amino acids. The CDR3 bases are TGTGCCAGTAGGATAGGACAGGACGCCTACGAGCAGTACTTC. Its protein product is CASRIGQDAYEQYF.

This clonotype was picked up many times. V gene TRBV4-1 combines with J gene TRBJ2-5; D is ambiguous. Germline V lookup: CDR1 MGHRA, CDR2 YSYEKL. The CDR3 is made up of 13 amino acids. V was shortened by 1 base and J by 5 bases, with 8 bases between the two germline ends. CDR3 residues: CASSQGSGETQYF. In nucleotides, the CDR3 is TGCGCCAGCAGCCAAGGGTCAGGCGAGACCCAGTACTTC.

This clonotype occurred a few times. V and J are TRBV27 and TRBJ2-1; D is undetermined. The germline gives CDR1 MNHEY, CDR2 SMNVEV (reference sequence). V lost 5 bases, J lost 5 bases, and 4 bases lay in between. CDR3 length: 11 amino acids. CDR3 coding DNA: TGTGCCAGCAGTCAGCACAATGAGCAGTTCTTC. As protein: CASSQHNEQFF.

V usage is TRBV5-6 and J usage is TRBJ2-2, with 9 nucleotides matching TRBD1. Germline V gives CDR1 SGHDT, CDR2 YYEEEE. CDR3 length equals 16 residues. Trimming at V came to 3 bases and at J to 2 bases, leaving 5 bases not matched to a gene. The CDR3 coding sequence is TGTGCCAGCAGCTATTGGGGACAGGGAAACACCGGGGAGCTGTTTTTT. Residues: CASSYWGQGNTGELFF. Based on the CDR3 plus reference TRBV5-6 and TRBJ2-2, the full variable domain is DAGVTQSPTHLIKTRGQQVTLRCSPKSGHDTVSWYQQALGQGPQFIFQYYEEEERQRGNFPDRFSGHQFPNYSSELNVNALLLGDSALYLCASSYWGQGNTGELFFGEGSRLTVL.